The rows below give T cell receptor beta chains drawn from one sample of a study of T cell clones after liver transplantation. Data came from immunoSEQ multiplex PCR; TCRdb stores just in-frame clones and leaves some out. Of 80,000 or so clones in the sample, around four fifths were seen once. The sample in question was CD4+ T cells from blood, obtained approximately 45 months after liver transplant. The receptors originated from a human patient who received a liver transplant. A share of the T cells may be of graft donor origin. CDR3s include the opening cysteine and the closing phenylalanine or tryptophan. Fields, in order: D gene, clone size, V gene, J gene, CDR3 protein, CDR3 DNA. D genes are given only for firm matches. Size is omitted from some rows. Given values are once, few, many or a class for expanded clones.

D gene: -
clone size: -
V gene: TRBV6-5
J gene: TRBJ2-1
CDR3 protein: CASSASNEQFF
CDR3 DNA: TGTGCCAGCAGCGCTAGCAATGAGCAGTTCTTC

D gene: TRBD1
clone size: -
V gene: TRBV13
J gene: TRBJ1-1
CDR3 protein: CASSLGGRGLTEAFF
CDR3 DNA: TGTGCCAGCAGCTTAGGGGGCAGGGGGCTAACTGAAGCTTTCTTT

D gene: -
clone size: -
V gene: TRBV4-3
J gene: TRBJ2-1
CDR3 protein: CASLSGAPLLPFF
CDR3 DNA: TGCGCCAGCCTTTCAGGGGCCCCCCTCCTTCCGTTCTTC

D gene: -
clone size: -
V gene: TRBV28
J gene: TRBJ2-7
CDR3 protein: CASRGGPITAAYEQYF
CDR3 DNA: TGTGCCAGCAGGGGGGGCCCGATTACAGCAGCCTACGAGCAGTACTTC

D gene: -
clone size: -
V gene: TRBV6-1
J gene: TRBJ2-4
CDR3 protein: CASSEGLGGQNIQYF
CDR3 DNA: TGTGCCAGCAGTGAAGGATTGGGGGGCCAAAACATTCAGTACTTC

D gene: -
clone size: -
V gene: TRBV7-9
J gene: TRBJ1-1
CDR3 protein: CASTPAGLIGEAFF
CDR3 DNA: TGTGCCAGCACCCCGGCCGGACTGATAGGTGAAGCTTTCTTT

D gene: -
clone size: -
V gene: TRBV18
J gene: TRBJ1-2
CDR3 protein: CASSPNRRASYGYTF
CDR3 DNA: TGTGCCAGCTCACCAAACAGAAGAGCAAGCTATGGCTACACCTTC

D gene: TRBD1
clone size: few
V gene: TRBV28
J gene: TRBJ1-4
CDR3 protein: CASSGDRGEEKLFF
CDR3 DNA: TGTGCCAGCAGTGGCGACAGGGGGGAAGAAAAACTGTTTTTT

D gene: -
clone size: -
V gene: TRBV11-3
J gene: TRBJ2-1
CDR3 protein: CASSSPRGPNEQFF
CDR3 DNA: TGTGCCAGCAGCTCTCCGAGAGGTCCCAATGAGCAGTTCTTC

D gene: -
clone size: -
V gene: TRBV23-1
J gene: TRBJ2-1
CDR3 protein: CASSQEGSLYNEQFF
CDR3 DNA: TGCGCCAGCAGTCAGGAGGGGTCCCTATACAATGAGCAGTTCTTC

D gene: -
clone size: -
V gene: TRBV11-1
J gene: TRBJ2-7
CDR3 protein: CASSLKEGMNYEQYF
CDR3 DNA: TGTGCCAGCAGCTTAAAGGAAGGGATGAACTACGAGCAGTACTTC

D gene: -
clone size: -
V gene: TRBV5-1
J gene: TRBJ2-7
CDR3 protein: CASRPHDSSYEQYF
CDR3 DNA: TGCGCCAGCAGACCCCACGACAGCTCCTACGAGCAGTACTTC

D gene: TRBD1
clone size: -
V gene: TRBV10-3
J gene: TRBJ2-3
CDR3 protein: CAISVEGQGPSEQYF
CDR3 DNA: TGTGCCATCAGTGTTGAGGGACAGGGACCGTCGGAGCAGTATTTT

D gene: -
clone size: -
V gene: TRBV6-5
J gene: TRBJ2-7
CDR3 protein: CASRATRYEQYF
CDR3 DNA: TGTGCCAGCAGGGCGACGAGGTACGAGCAGTACTTC

D gene: -
clone size: few
V gene: TRBV6-1
J gene: TRBJ1-3
CDR3 protein: CASSEALRTVERNTIYF
CDR3 DNA: TGTGCCAGCAGTGAAGCGCTTCGGACAGTGGAGAGAAACACCATATATTTT